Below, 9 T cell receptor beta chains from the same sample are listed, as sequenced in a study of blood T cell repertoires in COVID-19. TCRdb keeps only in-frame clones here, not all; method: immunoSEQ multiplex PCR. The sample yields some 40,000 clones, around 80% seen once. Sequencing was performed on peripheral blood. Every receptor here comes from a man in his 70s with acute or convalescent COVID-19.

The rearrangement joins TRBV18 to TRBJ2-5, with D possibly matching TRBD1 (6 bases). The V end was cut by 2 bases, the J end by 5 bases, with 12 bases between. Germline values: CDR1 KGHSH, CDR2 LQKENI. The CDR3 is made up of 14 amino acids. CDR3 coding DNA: TGTGCCAGCTCACCAGGGGGCGGCACGGAGACCCAGTACTTC. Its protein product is CASSPGGGTETQYF.

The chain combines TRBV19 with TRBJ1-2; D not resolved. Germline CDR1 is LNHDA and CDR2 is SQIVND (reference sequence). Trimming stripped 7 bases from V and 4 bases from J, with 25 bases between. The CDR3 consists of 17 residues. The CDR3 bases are TGTGCCAGTACCTCCTCCCCACAGCCACACTGGTCCTATGGCTACACCTTC. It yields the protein CASTSSPQPHWSYGYTF.

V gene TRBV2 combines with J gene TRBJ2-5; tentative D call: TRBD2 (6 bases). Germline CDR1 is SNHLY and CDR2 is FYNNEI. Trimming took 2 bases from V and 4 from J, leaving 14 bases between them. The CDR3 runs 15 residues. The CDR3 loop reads CASSEYGGLIETQYF. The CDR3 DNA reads TGTGCCAGCAGTGAATATGGGGGGTTGATAGAGACCCAGTACTTC.

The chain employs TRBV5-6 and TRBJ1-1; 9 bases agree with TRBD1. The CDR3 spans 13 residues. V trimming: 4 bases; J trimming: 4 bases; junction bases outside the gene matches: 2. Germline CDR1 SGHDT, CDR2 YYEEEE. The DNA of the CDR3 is TGTGCCAGCAGCCTGACAGGGGGCACTGAAGCTTTCTTT. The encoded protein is CASSLTGGTEAFF. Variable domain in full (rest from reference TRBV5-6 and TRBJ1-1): DAGVTQSPTHLIKTRGQQVTLRCSPKSGHDTVSWYQQALGQGPQFIFQYYEEEERQRGNFPDRFSGHQFPNYSSELNVNALLLGDSALYLCASSLTGGTEAFFGQGTRLTVV.

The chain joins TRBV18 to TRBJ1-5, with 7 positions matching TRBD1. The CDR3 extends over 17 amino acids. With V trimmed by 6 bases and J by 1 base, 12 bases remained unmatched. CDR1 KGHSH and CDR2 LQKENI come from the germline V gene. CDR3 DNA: TGTGCCAGCTCTCCTTCGCTTCAGGGGGACAGCAATCAGCCCCAGCATTTT. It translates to CASSPSLQGDSNQPQHF.

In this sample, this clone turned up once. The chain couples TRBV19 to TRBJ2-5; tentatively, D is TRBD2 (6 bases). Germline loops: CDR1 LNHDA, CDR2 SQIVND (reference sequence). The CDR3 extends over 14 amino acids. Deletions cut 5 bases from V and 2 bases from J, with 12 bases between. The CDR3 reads CASSAGLLQETQYF. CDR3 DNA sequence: TGTGCCAGTAGTGCGGGACTGTTACAAGAGACCCAGTACTTC.

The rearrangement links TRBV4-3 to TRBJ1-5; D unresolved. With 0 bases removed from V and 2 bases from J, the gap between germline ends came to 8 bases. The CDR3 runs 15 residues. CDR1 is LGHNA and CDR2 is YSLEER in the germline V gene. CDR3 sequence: CASSQDWQGNQPQHF. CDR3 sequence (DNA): TGCGCCAGCAGCCAAGACTGGCAGGGCAATCAGCCCCAGCATTTT.

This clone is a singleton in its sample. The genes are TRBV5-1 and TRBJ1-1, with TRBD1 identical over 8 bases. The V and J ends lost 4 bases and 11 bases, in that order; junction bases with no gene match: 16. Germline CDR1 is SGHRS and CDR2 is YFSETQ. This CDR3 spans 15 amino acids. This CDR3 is CASSEPDRGYGSAFF. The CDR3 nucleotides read TGCGCCAGCAGCGAACCTGACAGGGGATATGGCTCGGCTTTCTTT.

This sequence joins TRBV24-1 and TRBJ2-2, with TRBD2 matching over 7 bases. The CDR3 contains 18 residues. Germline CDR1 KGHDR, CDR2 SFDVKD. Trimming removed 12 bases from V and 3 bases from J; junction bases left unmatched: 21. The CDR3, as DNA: TGTGCCCGGGGCAGGGCGTTCGAGCGGGGTCGTTACACCGGGGAGCTGTTTTTT. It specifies CARGRAFERGRYTGELFF.